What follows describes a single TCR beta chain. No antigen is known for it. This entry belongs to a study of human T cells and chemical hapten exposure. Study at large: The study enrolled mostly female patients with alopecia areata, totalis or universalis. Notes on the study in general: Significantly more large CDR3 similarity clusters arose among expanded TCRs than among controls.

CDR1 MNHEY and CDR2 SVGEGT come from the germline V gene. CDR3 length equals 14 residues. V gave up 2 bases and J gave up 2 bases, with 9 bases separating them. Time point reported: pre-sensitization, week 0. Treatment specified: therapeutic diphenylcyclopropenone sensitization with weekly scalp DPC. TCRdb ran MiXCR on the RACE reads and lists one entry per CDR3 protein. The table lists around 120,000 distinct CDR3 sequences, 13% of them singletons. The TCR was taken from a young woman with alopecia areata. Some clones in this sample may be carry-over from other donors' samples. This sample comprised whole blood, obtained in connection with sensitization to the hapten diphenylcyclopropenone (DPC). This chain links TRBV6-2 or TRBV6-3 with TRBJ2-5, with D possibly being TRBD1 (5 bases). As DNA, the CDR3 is TGTGCCAGCAGTTACCATGACAGACAAGAGACCCAGTACTTC. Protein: CASSYHDRQETQYF.